The rows below give T cell receptor beta chains drawn from one sample of a study of shared clonotypes between healthy human individuals. Clones were read by immunoSEQ multiplex PCR, and TCRdb kept only the in-frame ones, dropping some. This table holds under 2.5 million clones, 85% to 95% found once. Source material: naive CD4+ T cells from PBMCs. The receptors were gathered from a man between 18 and 35 years old in good health. Some clones in this sample may be carry-over from other donors' samples. Both conserved end residues are part of each CDR3. The order of the fields is J gene, D gene, V gene, clone size, CDR3 DNA, CDR3 protein. D genes are given only for firm matches. Not every row has a clone size; where given, it reads once, few, many or a size class.

TRBJ2-1 - TRBV7-9 - TGTGCCAGCAGCATGACACAGGGCAATGAGCAGTTCTTC CASSMTQGNEQFF
TRBJ2-1 - TRBV30 - TGTGCCTGGAGTGTTTGGACCCTGCATGATGAGCAGTTCTTC CAWSVWTLHDEQFF
TRBJ2-7 TRBD2 TRBV5-1 - TGCGCCAGCAGCGAGGCGGGGGGAGACTACGAGCAGTACTTC CASSEAGGDYEQYF
TRBJ2-7 - TRBV7-9 - TGTGCCAGCAGCCCCGACCTAAGAGACAGGTCCTACGAGCAGTACTTC CASSPDLRDRSYEQYF
TRBJ1-1 - TRBV4-1 - TGCGCCAGCAGCCAACCAAGGGGGACGGTGAACACTGAAGCTTTCTTT CASSQPRGTVNTEAFF
TRBJ2-1 - TRBV6-4 - TGTGCCAGCAGTGTGGTCCCAATAGCGGAGTACAATGAGCAGTTCTTC CASSVVPIAEYNEQFF
TRBJ1-2 - TRBV28 - TGTGCCAGCAGTTTGCCTGGTGTACGTTCTAATGGCTACACCTTC CASSLPGVRSNGYTF
TRBJ2-1 TRBD2 TRBV5-1 - TGCGCCAGCAGCTTGGAGGGAGCGGGAGGCAACAATGAGCAGTTCTTC CASSLEGAGGNNEQFF
TRBJ1-2 TRBD1 TRBV5-4 few TGTGCCAGCAGCTTGATCAGGGGGGAAAACTATGGCTACACCTTC CASSLIRGENYGYTF
TRBJ2-3 - TRBV11-3 - TGTGCCAGCAGCTTTGGATCCGTCATAGATACGCAGTATTTT CASSFGSVIDTQYF
TRBJ2-3 - TRBV27 - TGTGCCAGCAGGCGGACTAGCACAGATACGCAGTATTTT CASRRTSTDTQYF
TRBJ1-1 - TRBV11-2 few TGTGCCAGCAGCTCAGCACGGTTGAACACTGAAGCTTTCTTT CASSSARLNTEAFF
TRBJ2-3 - TRBV5-4 - TGTGCCAGCAGCTTGGAGTGGACACGTAGCACAGATACGCAGTATTTT CASSLEWTRSTDTQYF
TRBJ2-1 - TRBV7-3 - TGTGCCAGCGCGGGACCGGGATACAATGAGCAGTTCTTC CASAGPGYNEQFF
TRBJ2-5 - TRBV4-1 - TGCGCCAGCAGGGACATGGGTAAGAAAGAGACCCAGTACTTC CASRDMGKKETQYF
TRBJ1-1 - TRBV5-1 - TGCGCCAGCGGTGGTGAGAAGGAAGCTTTCTTT CASGGEKEAFF
TRBJ2-1 TRBD2 TRBV7-3 - TGTGCCAGCAGCTTATACCCTAGGGCTAGCGGCAACAATGAGCAGTTCTTC CASSLYPRASGNNEQFF
TRBJ1-2 - TRBV6-4 once TGTGCCAGCAGTGACCCCGGGTATGGCTACACCTTC CASSDPGYGYTF
TRBJ2-3 TRBD2 TRBV28 once TGTGCCAGCAGTTCCTCCCTTGTGGGGGGGAGGACAGATACGCAGTATTTT CASSSSLVGGRTDTQYF
TRBJ1-4 TRBD1 TRBV19 - TGTGCCAGTAGTAGACAGGGCGGTGCGGAAAAACTGTTTTTT CASSRQGGAEKLFF
TRBJ2-2 - TRBV1 - TGCACCAGCAGCCAAGAACGGGTTAGCGCGTCGTCAGCAACCGGGGAGCTGTTTTTT CTSSQERVSASSATGELFF
TRBJ2-1 TRBD2 TRBV5-1 - TGCGCCAGCAGCGTGCAGCCGGGACTAAGCTCCTACAATGAGCAGTTCTTC CASSVQPGLSSYNEQFF
TRBJ1-1 TRBD1 TRBV27 - TGTGCCAGCAGTGACAGGGTGAACACTGAAGCTTTCTTT CASSDRVNTEAFF
TRBJ2-1 - TRBV11-3 - TGTGCCAGCAGCCCCGGAGGACCTTACAATGAGCAGTTCTTC CASSPGGPYNEQFF
TRBJ2-7 TRBD2 TRBV29-1 - TGCAGCGCACGACCAGCGGGATCCTACGAGCAGTACTTC CSARPAGSYEQYF
TRBJ2-1 - TRBV10-3 - TGTGCCATCAGGCCCAGTCAAATTGGACATGAGCAGTTCTTC CAIRPSQIGHEQFF